These 30 T cell receptor beta chains share one sample of origin, sequenced in a study of blood T cell repertoires in COVID-19. The table came from immunoSEQ multiplex PCR; TCRdb's copy has only in-frame clones and leaves some out. The sample has approximately 210,000 clones, about 91% seen once. Sequenced sample: peripheral blood. These receptors came from a woman aged 40 to 49 with acute or convalescent COVID-19.

This clone has just one count. The genes are TRBV5-6 and TRBJ1-2; no reliable D call. CDR1 is SGHDT and CDR2 is YYEEEE in the germline V gene. Deletions cut 10 bases from V and 3 bases from J, with 13 bases between. This CDR3 has 12 amino acids. DNA of the CDR3: TGTGCCTCCTCTGCGTCCTACTATGGCTACACCTTC. Protein: CASSASYYGYTF.

The gene calls are TRBV6-4 and TRBJ1-1, with D perhaps TRBD1 (6 bases). V gave up 4 bases and J gave up 6 bases, with 9 bases separating them. The CDR3 runs 12 residues. CDR1 and CDR2 (germline): MRHNA, SNTAGT. CDR3 sequence reads: CASSGGQSEAFF. As DNA, the CDR3 is TGTGCCAGCAGTGGTGGACAGTCTGAAGCTTTCTTT.

This clone has more than one count but fewer than ten. The chain has TRBV7-8 and TRBJ1-4; D is possibly TRBD1 (5 bases). Trimming shortened V by 9 bases and J by 7 bases, and 21 bases separated the two germline ends. The CDR3 has 15 amino acids. CDR1 and CDR2 from the germline V gene are SGHVS and FQNEAQ. Here the CDR3 reads CASTNWGGDGEKLFF. The CDR3 DNA follows: TGTGCCAGTACGAACTGGGGCGGAGACGGTGAAAAACTGTTTTTT.

The CDR3 DNA sequence: TGCGCCAGCAGCTTAAGGGGTCGCTTGGACACTGAAGCTTTCTTT. This translates into CASSLRGRLDTEAFF. The rearrangement uses TRBV5-1 and TRBJ1-1; D may be TRBD1 (5 bases). This CDR3 contains 15 residues. Germline lookup yields CDR1 SGHRS and CDR2 YFSETQ. V was pared by 2 bases and J by 3 bases, with 14 bases between.

The table lists this clone with a count of one. The chain links TRBV18 to TRBJ2-7; D is possibly TRBD2 (5 bases). With 1 base removed from V and 5 bases from J, the gap between germline ends came to 9 bases. CDR1 is KGHSH and CDR2 is LQKENI in the germline V gene. This CDR3 contains 13 residues. CDR3 DNA sequence: TGTGCCAGCTCACCACAGGAGGCACACGAGCAGTACGTC. It is translated as CASSPQEAHEQYV.

This clone appeared a few times. This chain joins TRBV6-5 and TRBJ1-6, with D possibly matching TRBD1 (5 bases). The CDR3 contains 12 residues. The germline V gene encodes CDR1 MNHEY and CDR2 SVGAGI. The V end was cut by 7 bases, the J end by 14 bases, with 15 bases between. The CDR3 here is CASTQGYEALHF. DNA for the CDR3: TGTGCCAGCACTCAGGGCTATGAGGCCCTCCACTTT.

The chain links TRBV4-2 to TRBJ2-5, with D possibly TRBD1 on 5 matching bases. The germline V and J ends were trimmed by 1 base and 7 bases, with 16 bases remaining between them. CDR1 is LGHNA, CDR2 YNFKEQ, per germline. The CDR3 contains 15 residues. Written as DNA, the CDR3 is TGTGCCAGCAGCCAAGGGCTGGGCAGGGAAGTGACCCAGTACTTC. Translation: CASSQGLGREVTQYF.

The chain uses TRBV30 and TRBJ1-1; 8 positions match TRBD1. The germline V gene has CDR1 GTSNPN and CDR2 SVGIG (reference sequence). The CDR3 totals 15 residues. V was pared by 0 bases and J by 5 bases, with 8 bases of the junction left unmatched. CDR3 region: CAWSVKDRGRTEAFF. The CDR3 DNA reads as TGTGCCTGGAGTGTAAAAGACAGGGGTCGAACTGAAGCTTTCTTT.

This chain connects TRBV9 to TRBJ2-5; 9 bases align to TRBD2. The germline CDR1 and CDR2 sequences are SGDLS and YYNGEE. The V and J ends lost 4 bases and 5 bases, in that order; junction bases with no gene match: 6. The CDR3 totals 14 residues. The CDR3 loop reads CASSPYSGGETQYF. CDR3 sequence (DNA): TGTGCCAGCAGCCCCTACAGCGGGGGGGAGACCCAGTACTTC.

This sequence joins TRBV6-5 and TRBJ2-7; D uncertain. V was pared by 5 bases and J by 2 bases, with 4 bases between. Germline CDR1 is MNHEY and CDR2 is SVGAGI. There are 11 residues in the CDR3. CDR3 region: CASSHTYEQYV. For the CDR3, the DNA is TGTGCCAGCAGTCACACCTACGAGCAGTACGTC.

The J gene is TRBJ1-5, the V gene TRBV29-1; 10 bases align to TRBD1. The ends lost 8 bases at V and 7 bases at J; junction bases unmatched: 17. In germline, CDR1 is SQVTM, CDR2 ANQGSEA. The CDR3 contains 16 residues. CDR3 sequence reads: CSPNFGDRGHRQPQHF. CDR3 nucleotide sequence: TGCAGCCCCAACTTTGGAGACAGGGGGCACCGCCAGCCCCAGCATTTT.

This chain connects TRBV3-1 (or the pseudogene TRBV3-2) to TRBJ1-5; possibly TRBD1 for D (5 bases). The germline V gene encodes CDR1 LGHDT and CDR2 YNNKEL (reference sequence). The length of the CDR3 is 16 residues. V lost 0 bases to trimming and J lost 2 bases, with 11 bases between them. The CDR3 is CASSQDSGEGNQPQHF. CDR3 coding DNA: TGTGCCAGCAGCCAAGACTCGGGGGAAGGCAATCAGCCCCAGCATTTT.

This sequence joins TRBV7-3 and TRBJ2-1, with a possible D match to TRBD2 (6 bases). Germline V gene data show CDR1 as SGHTA and CDR2 as FQGTGA. This CDR3 has 12 amino acids. Trimming removed 2 bases at V and 9 bases at J, with 8 bases between. This chain's CDR3 is CASSLQGGEQFF. In DNA form, the CDR3 reads TGTGCCAGCAGCTTACAGGGAGGTGAGCAGTTCTTC.

V is TRBV5-4 and J is TRBJ1-6, with D possibly matching TRBD1 (6 bases). The V end was cut by 1 base, the J end by 8 bases, with 13 bases between. The germline gives CDR1 SGHNT, CDR2 YYREEE (reference sequence). The CDR3 length is 15 residues. The chain's CDR3 is CASSLLGAPDSPLHF. The CDR3 region has the DNA TGTGCCAGCAGCTTGTTGGGGGCGCCTGATTCACCCCTCCACTTT.

The chain links TRBV29-1 to TRBJ1-1, with D hard to call. The V end was cut by 1 base, the J end by 1 base, with 13 bases between. The length of the CDR3 is 15 residues. Germline V CDR1 and CDR2: SQVTM, ANQGSEA. As DNA, the CDR3 is TGCAGCGTTGAAGTAGTCCTAGGCGGGAACACTGAAGCTTTCTTT. Translated: CSVEVVLGGNTEAFF.

The table lists this clone with a count of one. J is TRBJ2-1 and V is TRBV7-9, with D tentatively TRBD2 (7 bases). From germline, CDR1 is SEHNR and CDR2 FQNEAQ (reference sequence). V dropped 8 bases and J dropped 3 bases, with 14 bases sitting between them. CDR3 length: 14 amino acids. Written as DNA, the CDR3 is TGTGCCAGCGGGGGGAGGGGGATCTACAATGAGCAGTTCTTC. The encoded protein is CASGGRGIYNEQFF.

The rearrangement links TRBV6-6 to TRBJ1-1; D unclear. CDR1 and CDR2 (germline): MNHNY, SVGAGI (reference sequence). The V end was cut by 7 bases, the J end by 5 bases, with 17 bases between. This CDR3 has 14 amino acids. CDR3 coding DNA: TGTGCCAGCAAGGTCGTGGCAGGTGTGACTGAAGCTTTCTTT. Its translation: CASKVVAGVTEAFF.

The CDR3 DNA follows: TGTGCCAGCAGTTACCAGTTGGGGGGTGGCTATGGCTACACCTTC. It encodes CASSYQLGGGYGYTF. The chain links TRBV6-6 to TRBJ1-2; the D gene is possibly TRBD1 (5 bases). Germline values: CDR1 MNHNY, CDR2 SVGAGI (reference sequence). Trimming cost V 2 bases and J 4 bases, with 14 bases left between them. The CDR3 has 15 residues.

This clone showed up just once. J is TRBJ2-3 and V is TRBV19; maybe TRBD2 (6 bases). Germline V gene data show CDR1 as LNHDA and CDR2 as SQIVND (reference sequence). This CDR3 is 13 amino acids long. Trimming took off 1 base at V and 6 bases at J, with 8 bases between the two ends. The CDR3 sequence: CASSIGGRDTQYF. The CDR3 DNA follows: TGTGCCAGTAGTATAGGAGGGAGGGATACGCAGTATTTT. Full variable domain (outside the CDR3, taken from reference TRBV19 and TRBJ2-3): DGGITQSPKYLFRKEGQNVTLSCEQNLNHDAMYWYRQDPGQGLRLIYYSQIVNDFQKGDIAEGYSVSREKKESFPLTVTSAQKNPTAFYLCASSIGGRDTQYFGPGTRLTVL.

The chain couples TRBV5-5 to TRBJ1-5; 9 bases are shared with TRBD1. Germline V lookup: CDR1 SGHKS, CDR2 YYEKEE (reference sequence). The CDR3 has 14 amino acids. V dropped 2 bases and J dropped 6; count of bases not matched to a gene: 3. Written as DNA, the CDR3 is TGTGCCAGCAGCTTTGGGACAGGGCGTCAGCCCCAGCATTTT. It specifies CASSFGTGRQPQHF. The entire variable domain, with the rest obtained from reference TRBV5-5 and TRBJ1-5, is as follows: DAGVTQSPTHLIKTRGQQVTLRCSPISGHKSVSWYQQVLGQGPQFIFQYYEKEERGRGNFPDRFSARQFPNYSSELNVNALLLGDSALYLCASSFGTGRQPQHFGDGTRLSIL.

The sample holds one count of this clone. The chain has TRBV7-2 and TRBJ1-2; maybe TRBD1 (6 bases). The CDR3 runs 15 residues. V dropped 4 bases and J dropped 8 bases, with 20 bases sitting between them. Germline-derived CDR1 and CDR2 are SGHTA and FQGNSA. The CDR3 nucleotides read TGTGCCAGCAGCTCGACGGGGGGGCTGGCGGGAGGCTACACCTTC. Encoded protein: CASSSTGGLAGGYTF.

This clone was found a few times. J is TRBJ2-3 and V is TRBV3-1 (or the pseudogene TRBV3-2); 7 positions match TRBD1. The V gene's germline CDR1 is LGHDT and CDR2 YNNKEL (reference sequence). V shed 0 bases and J 0 bases; nucleotides not matched to a gene: 6. This CDR3 is built from 17 residues. The CDR3 loop reads CASSQDRGGTSTDTQYF. In nucleotides, the CDR3 is TGTGCCAGCAGCCAAGATCGAGGGGGCACTAGCACAGATACGCAGTATTTT.

The chain links TRBV2 to TRBJ1-2; no clear D. V gave up 6 bases and J gave up 3 bases, with 11 bases separating them. CDR1 is SNHLY and CDR2 is FYNNEI in the germline V gene. The CDR3 has 13 amino acids. The CDR3 coding sequence is TGTGCCAGCAGGAACGGGGTAGACTATGGCTACACCTTC. Protein sequence: CASRNGVDYGYTF.

V usage is TRBV7-2 and J usage is TRBJ1-1; TRBD1 matches 9 bases. Per the germline V gene, CDR1 is SGHTA and CDR2 is FQGNSA. The CDR3 length is 14 residues. V shed 1 base and J 4 bases; nucleotides not matched to a gene: 1. CDR3 DNA sequence: TGTGCCAGCAGCTTAGAGACAGGGGGCACTGAAGCTTTCTTT. The encoded protein is CASSLETGGTEAFF.

This clone was counted once. CDR3: CASTGTGVPGYEQYV. The CDR3 DNA sequence: TGTGCCAGCACCGGAACAGGGGTACCGGGCTACGAGCAGTACGTC. V is TRBV6-5 and J is TRBJ2-7; 7 bases are shared with TRBD1. This CDR3 has 15 amino acids. From germline, CDR1 is MNHEY and CDR2 SVGAGI. V was pared by 7 bases and J by 3 bases, with 12 bases of the junction left unmatched.

The chain uses TRBV3-1 (or the pseudogene TRBV3-2) and TRBJ1-6; D is ambiguous. The CDR3 contains 13 residues. Per the germline V gene, CDR1 is LGHDT and CDR2 is YNNKEL (reference sequence). V shed 1 base and J shed 7 bases, with 5 bases lying between them. DNA of the CDR3: TGTGCCAGCAGCCAAGTTAGAAATTCACCCCTCCACTTT. It yields the protein CASSQVRNSPLHF.

This chain joins TRBV30 and TRBJ1-1; 8 bases agree with TRBD1. The CDR3 contains 13 residues. CDR1 and CDR2 from the germline V gene are GTSNPN and SVGIG (reference sequence). Unmatched junction bases numbered 5, after V lost 7 bases and J lost 1 base. The DNA for the CDR3 is TGTGCCTCATCGGACAGGGAGAACACTGAAGCTTTCTTT. This translates into CASSDRENTEAFF.

Of note for this clone: At one end, the junction sequence differs from germline, possibly due to a read error. The chain joins TRBV2 to TRBJ1-3; D may be TRBD1 (6 bases). The CDR3 spans 14 residues. CDR1 is SNHLY, CDR2 FYNNEI, per germline. The CDR3 is CASREEGERNTIYF. DNA for the CDR3: TGTGCCAGCAGAGAAGAGGGGGAGAGAAACACCATATATTTT.

J is TRBJ1-4 and V is TRBV5-1; tentatively, D is TRBD1 (5 bases). Germline lookup yields CDR1 SGHRS and CDR2 YFSETQ. Trimming removed 1 base from V and 11 bases from J, with 15 bases in between. CDR3 length equals 14 residues. The CDR3 reads CASSLSGGGSKLFF. In DNA, the CDR3 is TGCGCCAGCAGCTTGAGTGGGGGAGGGAGTAAACTGTTTTTT.

This clone was seen a handful of times. The V and J genes are TRBV7-3 and TRBJ2-6, with 10 nucleotides matching TRBD1. V lost 4 bases to trimming and J lost 0 bases; unmatched junction nucleotides: 9. This CDR3 is built from 19 residues. Germline loops: CDR1 SGHTA, CDR2 FQGTGA. The CDR3 here is CASSSSGTGAISGANVLTF. In DNA form, the CDR3 reads TGTGCCAGCAGCTCTTCCGGGACAGGGGCCATCTCTGGGGCCAACGTCCTGACTTTC.